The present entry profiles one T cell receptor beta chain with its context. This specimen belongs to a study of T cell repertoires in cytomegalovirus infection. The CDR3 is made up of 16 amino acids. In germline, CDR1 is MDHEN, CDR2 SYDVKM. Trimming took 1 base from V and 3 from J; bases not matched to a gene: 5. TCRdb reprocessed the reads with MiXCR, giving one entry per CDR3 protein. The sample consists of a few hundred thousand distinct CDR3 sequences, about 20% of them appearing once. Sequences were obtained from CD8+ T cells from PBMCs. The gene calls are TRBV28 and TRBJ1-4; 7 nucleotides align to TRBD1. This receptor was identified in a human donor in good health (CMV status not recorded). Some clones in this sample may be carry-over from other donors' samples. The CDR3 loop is CASSLYRGIANEKLFF. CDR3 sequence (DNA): TGTGCCAGCAGTTTATACAGGGGAATAGCTAATGAAAAACTGTTTTTT.